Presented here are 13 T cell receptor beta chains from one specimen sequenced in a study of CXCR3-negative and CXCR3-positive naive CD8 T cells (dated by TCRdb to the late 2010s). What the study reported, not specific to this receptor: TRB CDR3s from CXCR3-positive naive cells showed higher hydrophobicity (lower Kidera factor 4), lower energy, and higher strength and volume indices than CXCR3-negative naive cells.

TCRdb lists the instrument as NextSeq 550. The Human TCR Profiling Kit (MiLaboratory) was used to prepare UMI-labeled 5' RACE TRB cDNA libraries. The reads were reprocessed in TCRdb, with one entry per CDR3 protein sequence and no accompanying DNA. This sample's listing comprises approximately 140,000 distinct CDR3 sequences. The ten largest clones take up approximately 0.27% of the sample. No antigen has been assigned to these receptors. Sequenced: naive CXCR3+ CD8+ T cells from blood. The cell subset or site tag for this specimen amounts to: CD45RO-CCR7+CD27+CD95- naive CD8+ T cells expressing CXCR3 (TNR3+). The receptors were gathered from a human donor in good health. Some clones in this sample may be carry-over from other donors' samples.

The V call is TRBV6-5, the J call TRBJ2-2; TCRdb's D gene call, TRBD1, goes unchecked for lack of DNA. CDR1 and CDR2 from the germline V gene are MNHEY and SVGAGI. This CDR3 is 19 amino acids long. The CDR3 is CASSSFPGPQGANTGELFF.

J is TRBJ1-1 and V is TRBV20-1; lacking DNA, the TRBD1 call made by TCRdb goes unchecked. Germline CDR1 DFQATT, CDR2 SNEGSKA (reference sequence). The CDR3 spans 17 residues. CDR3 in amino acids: CSASSGQGDRGNTEAFF.

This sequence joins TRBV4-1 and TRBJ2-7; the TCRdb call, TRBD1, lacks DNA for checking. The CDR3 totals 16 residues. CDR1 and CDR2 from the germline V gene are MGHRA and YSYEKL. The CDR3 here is CASSQGGGQGAYEQYF.

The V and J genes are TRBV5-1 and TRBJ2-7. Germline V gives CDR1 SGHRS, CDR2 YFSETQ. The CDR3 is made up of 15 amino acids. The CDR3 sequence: CASSLTTGRSYEQYF.

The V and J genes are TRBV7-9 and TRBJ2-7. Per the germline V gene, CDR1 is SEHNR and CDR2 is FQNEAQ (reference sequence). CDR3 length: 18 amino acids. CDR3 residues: CASSFRSSLGGGSYEQYF.

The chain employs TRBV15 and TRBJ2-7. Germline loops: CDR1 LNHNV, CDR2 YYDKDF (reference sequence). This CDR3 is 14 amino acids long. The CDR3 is CATSATDSSYEQYF.

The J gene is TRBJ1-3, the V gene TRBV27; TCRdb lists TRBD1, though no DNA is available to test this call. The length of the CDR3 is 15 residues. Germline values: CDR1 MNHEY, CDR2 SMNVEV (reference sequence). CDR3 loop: CASSETGTWGNTIYF.

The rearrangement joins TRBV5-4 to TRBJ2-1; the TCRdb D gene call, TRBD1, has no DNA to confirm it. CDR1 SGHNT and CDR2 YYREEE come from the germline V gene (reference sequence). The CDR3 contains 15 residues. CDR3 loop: CASSLGDKEYNEQFF.

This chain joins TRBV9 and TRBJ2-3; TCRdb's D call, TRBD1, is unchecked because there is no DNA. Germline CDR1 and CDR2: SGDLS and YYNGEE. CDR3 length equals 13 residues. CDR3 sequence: CASSGKGADTQYF.

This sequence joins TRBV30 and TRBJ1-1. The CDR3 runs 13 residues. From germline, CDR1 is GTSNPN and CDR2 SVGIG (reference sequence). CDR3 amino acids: CAWSLGMNTEAFF.

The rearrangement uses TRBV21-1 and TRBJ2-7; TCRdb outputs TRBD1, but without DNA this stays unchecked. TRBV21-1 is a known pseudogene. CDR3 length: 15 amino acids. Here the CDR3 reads CASSKRVRLPYEQYF.

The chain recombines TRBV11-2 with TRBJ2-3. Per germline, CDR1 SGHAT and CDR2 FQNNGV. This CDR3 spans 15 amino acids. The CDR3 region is CASRDLAAGTDTQYF.

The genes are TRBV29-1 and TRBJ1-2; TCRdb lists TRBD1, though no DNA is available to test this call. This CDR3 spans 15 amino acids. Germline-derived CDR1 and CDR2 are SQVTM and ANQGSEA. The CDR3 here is CSFPGTGTFNYGYTF.